Below, 3 T cell receptor beta chains from the same sample are listed, as sequenced in a study of technical replicates of blood from a few donors. The table came from immunoSEQ multiplex PCR; TCRdb's copy has only in-frame clones and leaves some out. The table has about 85,000 clones, roughly 94% seen once; the top ten hold around 0.41%. Material: T cells isolated from PBMCs. The receptors derive from a human donor in good health.

The genes are TRBV2 and TRBJ2-3, with no clear D. Germline V gene sequence: CDR1 SNHLY, CDR2 FYNNEI. Deletions cut 9 bases from V and 2 bases from J, with 6 bases between. There are 11 residues in the CDR3. The CDR3 loop is CASSYTDTQYF. As DNA, the CDR3 is TGTGCCAGTTCGTACACAGATACGCAGTATTTT.

The V and J genes are TRBV30 and TRBJ2-3; 9 bases fit TRBD2. J lost 4 bases, V lost 4 bases, and 9 bases had no gene match. Looked up from germline, CDR1 is GTSNPN and CDR2 is SVGIG (reference sequence). The CDR3 is 15 amino acids. CDR3 nucleotide sequence: TGTGCCTGGACCTGGGTAGCGGGAGTAGCAGATACGCAGTATTTT. It yields the protein CAWTWVAGVADTQYF.

The rearrangement joins TRBV7-6 to TRBJ1-4, with 7 bases aligning to TRBD1. The germline V gene has CDR1 SGHVS and CDR2 FNYEAQ. The CDR3 length is 18 residues. J gave up 6 bases and V 4 bases, and 17 bases lay outside the gene matches. CDR3 DNA: TGTGCCAGCAGCTCAGTACCCCAGGGGGAGAAGGGTGATGAAAAACTGTTTTTT. Its protein is CASSSVPQGEKGDEKLFF. Full variable domain (remainder filled in from reference TRBV7-6 and TRBJ1-4): GAGVSQSPRYKVTKRGQDVALRCDPISGHVSLYWYRQALGQGPEFLTYFNYEAQQDKSGLPNDRFSAERPEGSISTLTIQRTEQRDSAMYRCASSSVPQGEKGDEKLFFGSGTQLSVL.